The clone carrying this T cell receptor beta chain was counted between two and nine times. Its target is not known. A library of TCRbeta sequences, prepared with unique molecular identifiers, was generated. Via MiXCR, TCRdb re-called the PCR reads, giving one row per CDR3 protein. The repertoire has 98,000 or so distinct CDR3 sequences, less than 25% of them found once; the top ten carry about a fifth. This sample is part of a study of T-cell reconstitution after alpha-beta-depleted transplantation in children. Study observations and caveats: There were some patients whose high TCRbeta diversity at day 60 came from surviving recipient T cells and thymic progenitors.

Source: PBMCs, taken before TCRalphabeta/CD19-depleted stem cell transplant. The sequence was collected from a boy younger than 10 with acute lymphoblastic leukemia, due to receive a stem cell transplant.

CDR3 DNA sequence: TGTGCCAGCACCGGACTAGCGGGATTTTATGAGCAGTTCTTC. Encoded protein: CASTGLAGFYEQFF. The chain links TRBV12-3 or TRBV12-4 to TRBJ2-1, with 12 bases that match TRBD2. CDR3 length equals 14 residues. Trimming removed 7 bases from V and 8 bases from J; junction bases left unmatched: 6.